This T cell receptor (beta chain) was profiled in a study of shared clonotypes between healthy human individuals. The overall study: Three CD4 naive, three CD4 memory, two CD8 naive and one CD8 memory plate were used per donor. Study outcomes and limitations: Sampling was confined to blood; repertoires within tissues likely differ.

Per sorted-subset replicate PCR, input was roughly 200 ng DNA, representing 30,000 to 35,000 T cell genomes. Sequenced by immunoSEQ multiplex PCR; TCRdb stores in-frame clones only, minus some. The sample contains roughly 550,000 clones, over 95% of which appear only once. CD45RO negativity and positive selection for CCR7 defined naive CD8 cells, a population that excluded terminally differentiated effector memory CD45RA+ cells. Donors were healthy HIV-negative adults without recently reported acute infections or vaccinations. This CDR3 is built from 13 residues. V dropped 2 bases and J dropped 4 bases, with 9 bases sitting between them. CDR1 and CDR2 from the germline V gene are MNHEY and SMNVEV (reference sequence). Concerning this clone itself: Antigen specificity is unknown. In the same sample, other DNA sequences code for this CDR3.

The source is a woman in her 30s in good health. The rearrangement uses TRBV27 and TRBJ2-7; D may be TRBD1 (6 bases). Input material: naive CD8+ T cells sorted from blood. CDR3 sequence reads: CASSLSRGYEQYF. The CDR3 DNA is TGTGCCAGCAGTTTAAGCAGGGGTTACGAGCAGTACTTC.